The 24 T cell receptor beta chains reported below all come from one sample, sequenced in a study of OX40 agonist ivuxolimab in advanced cancers. Profiled with immunoSEQ multiplex PCR; TCRdb holds only in-frame clones, not every one. The top ten clones hold more than 0.35% of a sample with about 59,000 clones, around 87% of them seen once. The source material was CD4+ or CD8+ T cells sorted from blood, sampled in a trial of the OX40 agonist ivuxolimab. Receptors were obtained from an adult with an advanced solid tumor such as melanoma, head and neck, liver or kidney cancer.

J is TRBJ1-1 and V is TRBV28; possible D gene TRBD1, 5 bases. Trimming stripped 5 bases from V and 6 bases from J, with 10 bases between. Germline loops: CDR1 MDHEN, CDR2 SYDVKM. The CDR3 has 12 residues. The CDR3 DNA sequence: TGTGCCAGCAGTAGCGGGACCGCTGAAGCTTTCTTT. This gives the protein CASSSGTAEAFF.

The chain employs TRBV5-5 and TRBJ1-1, with D hard to call. Deletions cut 2 bases from V and 2 bases from J, with 1 base between. CDR1 and CDR2 from the germline V gene are SGHKS and YYEKEE (reference sequence). The CDR3 spans 11 residues. The CDR3 is CASSFNTEAFF. The CDR3 DNA reads as TGTGCCAGCAGCTTTAACACTGAAGCTTTCTTT.

V and J are TRBV14 and TRBJ2-1, with 10 bases aligning to TRBD2. This CDR3 comprises 15 residues. Germline assignment: CDR1 SGHDN and CDR2 FVKESK. The ends lost 5 bases at V and 8 bases at J; junction bases unmatched: 9. The CDR3: CASSDLAGAEYEQFF. CDR3 DNA sequence: TGTGCCAGCAGCGACCTAGCGGGAGCGGAGTATGAGCAGTTCTTC.

The J gene is TRBJ1-2, the V gene TRBV5-8, with 7 bases aligning to TRBD1. Germline V CDR1 and CDR2: SGHTS, YDEGEE. Trimming at V came to 4 bases and at J to 6 bases, leaving 3 bases not matched to a gene. The CDR3 totals 12 residues. CDR3 nucleotides: TGTGCCAGCAGCGAAGGGGGCAATGGCTACACCTTC. The encoded protein is CASSEGGNGYTF.

The J gene is TRBJ1-2, the V gene TRBV13; D gene unclear. Trimming took off 1 base at V and 0 bases at J, with 3 bases between the two ends. The CDR3 spans 13 residues. Germline CDR1 is PRHDT and CDR2 is FYEKMQ (reference sequence). This CDR3 is CASSLASNYGYTF. Written as DNA, the CDR3 is TGTGCCAGCAGCTTAGCCTCTAACTATGGCTACACCTTC. The full variable domain, rest sourced from reference TRBV13 and TRBJ1-2, is AAGVIQSPRHLIKEKRETATLKCYPIPRHDTVYWYQQGPGQDPQFLISFYEKMQSDKGSIPDRFSAQQFSDYHSELNMSSLELGDSALYFCASSLASNYGYTFGSGTRLTVV.

This clone appeared a few times. Other DNA sequences within the sample encode an identical CDR3. This rearrangement joins TRBV7-2 to TRBJ2-5; D ambiguous. Trimming stripped 0 bases from V and 1 base from J, with 6 bases between. The CDR3 length is 14 residues. The germline CDR1 and CDR2 sequences are SGHTA and FQGNSA. CDR3 residues: CASSLAGSQETQYF. CDR3 bases: TGTGCCAGCAGCTTAGCGGGCTCCCAAGAGACCCAGTACTTC.

The V gene is TRBV6-5, the J gene TRBJ2-7, with D possibly matching TRBD1 (5 bases). The V gene's germline CDR1 is MNHEY and CDR2 SVGAGI. The CDR3 consists of 13 residues. V lost 6 bases to trimming and J lost 10 bases, with 19 bases between them. The CDR3 nucleotides read TGTGCCAGCAGGACAGTTACGAGCAGCCCTCAGTACTTC. It encodes CASRTVTSSPQYF.

The V gene is TRBV4-1, the J gene TRBJ2-5; D is unresolved. V was shortened by 2 bases and J by 7 bases, with 14 bases between the two germline ends. Germline CDR1 and CDR2: MGHRA and YSYEKL. The length of the CDR3 is 14 residues. The CDR3 DNA reads TGCGCCAGCAGCCAAAATCGGGCGCCAGGGACCCAGTACTTC. It is translated as CASSQNRAPGTQYF.

The chain couples TRBV19 to TRBJ1-5; D is undetermined. Germline CDR1 and CDR2: LNHDA and SQIVND (reference sequence). The CDR3 sequence is 13 residues long. Between the trimmed V and J ends, which lost 5 bases and 6 bases, there was a span of 11 bases. The CDR3 bases are TGTGCCAGTAGTGTCTCCCTCGGTCAGCCCCAGCATTTT. Its protein product is CASSVSLGQPQHF.

This clone was detected once. The V gene is TRBV7-9, the J gene TRBJ1-5; 7 positions match TRBD1. The CDR3 loop spans 14 amino acids. The V segment lost 4 bases and the J segment 3 bases; nucleotides outside the gene matches: 3. Germline CDR1 SEHNR, CDR2 FQNEAQ (reference sequence). The CDR3 bases are TGTGCCAGCAGCTCGGGACAGCTCAATCAGCCCCAGCATTTT. Residues: CASSSGQLNQPQHF.

The chain uses TRBV6-6 and TRBJ1-1; TRBD1 might be the D (6 bases). Germline V lookup: CDR1 MNHNY, CDR2 SVGAGI (reference sequence). This CDR3 region has 16 residues. The V end was cut by 5 bases, the J end by 4 bases, with 20 bases between. The CDR3 reads CASSPLGGRALTEAFF. In DNA, the CDR3 is TGTGCCAGCAGTCCCCTGGGGGGGCGCGCGCTCACTGAAGCTTTCTTT.

The V and J genes are TRBV5-4 and TRBJ2-6; D is unresolved. Looked up from germline, CDR1 is SGHNT and CDR2 is YYREEE (reference sequence). CDR3 size: 17 residues. Trimming removed 0 bases from V and 0 bases from J, with 10 bases in between. CDR3 in DNA: TGTGCCAGCAGCTTGGTAGCACTAAGCTCTGGGGCCAACGTCCTGACTTTC. Amino acid sequence: CASSLVALSSGANVLTF.

This chain connects TRBV14 to TRBJ2-7, with 7 bases matching TRBD2. CDR1 is SGHDN and CDR2 is FVKESK in the germline V gene. The CDR3 consists of 16 residues. With V trimmed by 1 base and J by 0 bases, 6 bases remained unmatched. The CDR3 DNA reads as TGTGCCAGCAGCCAAGTCGGCGGGGGTAGCTCCTACGAGCAGTACTTC. Amino acids: CASSQVGGGSSYEQYF.

The sample holds a few counts of this clone. The V gene is TRBV6-1, the J gene TRBJ2-3; the match to TRBD1 covers 11 bases. With 2 bases clipped from V and 8 bases from J, the junction kept 9 bases outside the gene matches. This CDR3 region has 16 residues. Germline-derived CDR1 and CDR2 are MNHNS and SASEGT. Here the CDR3 DNA reads TGTGCCAGCAGTGAATCTGGGACAGGGGGGAGGGGTACGCAGTATTTT. It codes for CASSESGTGGRGTQYF.

This sequence joins TRBV10-3 and TRBJ2-1; D uncertain. The CDR3 spans 14 residues. Trimming left V 1 base short and J 4 bases short, with 8 bases between. Germline CDR1 and CDR2: ENHRY and SYGVKD. As DNA, the CDR3 is TGTGCCATCAGTGAGTTTGGTTTGTACAATGAGCAGTTCTTC. The encoded protein is CAISEFGLYNEQFF.

J is TRBJ2-1 and V is TRBV18; 13 bases fit TRBD2. CDR3 length: 16 amino acids. Germline V lookup: CDR1 KGHSH, CDR2 LQKENI. After removal of 3 bases from V and 8 bases from J, the junction contained 7 bases not matched to a gene. The CDR3 region is CASSPLWTSGRHEQFF. The CDR3 nucleotides are TGTGCCAGCTCACCCCTCTGGACTAGCGGGAGACATGAGCAGTTCTTC. The full variable domain, its missing parts supplied by reference TRBV18 and TRBJ2-1, is NAGVMQNPRHLVRRRGQEARLRCSPMKGHSHVYWYRQLPEEGLKFMVYLQKENIIDESGMPKERFSAEFPKEGPSILRIQQVVRGDSAAYFCASSPLWTSGRHEQFFGPGTRLTVL.

V and J are TRBV5-1 and TRBJ2-1; a possible D gene is TRBD1 (5 bases). Trimming pared 3 bases from V and 0 bases from J, leaving 10 bases between. CDR1 and CDR2 (germline): SGHRS, YFSETQ. The CDR3 loop spans 15 amino acids. The chain's CDR3 is CASSSGQSSYNEQFF. The CDR3 region has the DNA TGCGCCAGCAGCTCCGGACAAAGCTCCTACAATGAGCAGTTCTTC.

The chain is built from TRBV9 and TRBJ1-4; D unresolved. CDR1 and CDR2 (germline): SGDLS, YYNGEE. The V end lost 0 bases, the J end lost 0 bases, and 3 bases lay between the germline ends. The CDR3 has 14 amino acids. CDR3 sequence reads: CASSVGSTNEKLFF. CDR3 bases: TGTGCCAGCAGCGTAGGTTCAACTAATGAAAAACTGTTTTTT.

The chain combines TRBV30 with TRBJ1-3; 9 bases are a match to TRBD1. In germline, CDR1 is GTSNPN, CDR2 SVGIG (reference sequence). V shed 3 bases, J shed 4 bases, and the junction held 4 bases outside the gene matches. The CDR3 contains 14 residues. In nucleotides, the CDR3 is TGTGCCTGGAGGACAGGGGGAAGAGGAAACACCATATATTTT. It codes for CAWRTGGRGNTIYF.

This clone came up a few times. The chain carries TRBV4-3 and TRBJ2-1; D is uncertain. This CDR3 is built from 13 residues. Germline CDR1 reads LGHNA; CDR2 reads YSLEER. The V and J ends lost 2 bases and 9 bases respectively, with 11 bases between them. CDR3 DNA: TGCGCCAGCAGCCAATTTTTAGGAAGTGAGCAGTTCTTC. This gives the protein CASSQFLGSEQFF.

This rearrangement joins TRBV10-2 to TRBJ2-5, with 7 bases that match TRBD1. Trimming removed 3 bases from V and 5 bases from J; junction bases left unmatched: 6. This CDR3 is 14 amino acids long. In germline, CDR1 is WSHSY, CDR2 SAAADI. The CDR3 region is CASSDLTGSETQYF. For the CDR3, the DNA is TGCGCCAGCAGTGACTTGACAGGGTCCGAGACCCAGTACTTC.

J is TRBJ2-1 and V is TRBV7-3; 8 bases are a match to TRBD2. Trimming cost V 5 bases and J 1 base; bases outside gene matches: 4. CDR3 length: 15 amino acids. Germline CDR1 reads SGHTA; CDR2 reads FQGTGA. This CDR3 reads CASSQSGGSYNEQFF. The CDR3 DNA follows: TGTGCCAGCAGCCAGAGCGGGGGTTCCTACAATGAGCAGTTCTTC.

The J gene is TRBJ2-3, the V gene TRBV19; TRBD1 agrees at 10 bases. The CDR3 length is 16 residues. Germline lookup yields CDR1 LNHDA and CDR2 SQIVND (reference sequence). V lost 3 bases, J lost 0 bases, and 3 bases stayed unmatched. The CDR3 region has the DNA TGTGCCAGTAGTATCCTGGGACAGGGGAGCACAGATACGCAGTATTTT. It codes for CASSILGQGSTDTQYF.

The genes are TRBV28 and TRBJ2-3; possibly TRBD2 for D (7 bases). Germline V lookup: CDR1 MDHEN, CDR2 SYDVKM. The CDR3 has 14 residues. The V gene lost 6 bases and the J gene lost 4 bases, with 14 bases spanning the gap. CDR3: CASRYGGRADTQYF. The CDR3 DNA is TGTGCCAGCAGATACGGGGGGCGCGCAGATACGCAGTATTTT.